These 3 T cell receptor beta chains were sequenced from one sample in a study of hypomethylating agent response in myelodysplastic syndrome. Sequenced by immunoSEQ multiplex PCR; TCRdb stores in-frame clones only, minus some. Among over 8,000 clones listed, around 80% were seen once. The sequencing here drew on bone marrow, taken before or after starting hypomethylating agent treatment for myelodysplastic syndrome (not recorded which). These receptors came from a human donor with myelodysplastic syndrome.

The genes are TRBV28 and TRBJ2-2; 9 bases line up with TRBD2. From germline, CDR1 is MDHEN and CDR2 SYDVKM. V lost 4 bases to trimming and J lost 5 bases; unmatched junction nucleotides: 8. The length of the CDR3 is 16 residues. CDR3 region: CASSYAGTSSTGELFF. The CDR3 region has the DNA TGTGCCAGCAGTTATGCCGGGACTAGCAGTACCGGGGAGCTGTTTTTT.

The table lists this clone with a few counts. The chain links TRBV6-5 to TRBJ2-7, with D possibly TRBD1 on 6 matching bases. The CDR3 is 12 residues long. Germline assignment: CDR1 MNHEY and CDR2 SVGAGI. V lost 4 bases and J 6 bases, leaving 10 bases between the germline ends. CDR3 nucleotide sequence: TGTGCCAGCAGTTTACAGGGTTTCGAGCAGTACTTC. This encodes CASSLQGFEQYF.

The chain employs TRBV28 and TRBJ1-5, with 7 bases matching TRBD1. The CDR3 covers 15 residues. Germline values: CDR1 MDHEN, CDR2 SYDVKM. V lost 6 bases, J lost 4 bases, and 9 bases stayed unmatched. This CDR3 reads CASSLNPRGNQPQHF. CDR3 in DNA: TGTGCCAGCAGCTTAAACCCCAGGGGGAATCAGCCCCAGCATTTT.